This TCR beta chain was sequenced during a study of metastatic and nonmetastatic thyroid tumors. Across the whole study: It was across blood and tumor or nodule tissue from malignant and benign thyroid patients that repertoires were compared. Findings and limits, study-wide: Reports indicated that malignant thyroid tumors showed significantly higher TCR beta diversity than benign nodules did, in blood and tumor.

This clone is labeled large. Its antigen remains unknown. Thyroid surgery was preceded by no treatment in any patient. Germline-derived CDR1 and CDR2 are SGHRS and YFSETQ. V shed 4 bases and J shed 8 bases, with 15 bases lying between them. This CDR3 comprises 13 residues. In the authors' methods: It was from CDR3 differences across clinicopathological groups that a distant-metastasis classifier for papillary thyroid cancer was built. TCRdb ran MiXCR on the PCR reads. The V and J calls were not made by the authors but by TCRdb's processing. Among roughly 2,600 clones listed, about 30% were seen once. Sequenced material: tumor tissue. J is TRBJ1-2 and V is TRBV5-1; D not resolved. The TCR sequence derives from a female donor with papillary thyroid cancer or a benign thyroid nodule (not recorded which). Some clones in this sample may be carry-over from other donors' samples. CDR3 bases: TGCGCCAGCAGCCCCCGCCCCCGTTGGGGCTACACCTTC. It translates to CASSPRPRWGYTF.